The 2 T cell receptor beta chains below all came from one sample that was sequenced in a study of cytomegalovirus exposure and HLA in healthy donors. PCR employed 60 Vbeta and 13 Jbeta primers. Assay used: immunoSEQ multiplex PCR; TCRdb lists only in-frame clones, some missing. The sample lists 80,000 to 100,000 clones, around 80% occurring once. The sequencing sample was made of PBMCs. The receptors here all came from a man aged 25 to 45 in good health and CMV-seronegative.

To note about this clone: At one of its ends the junction is not consistent with the germline gene, which may arise from a read error. This chain connects TRBV30 to TRBJ1-4, with D possibly being TRBD1 (6 bases). Germline V gene sequence: CDR1 GTSNPN, CDR2 SVGIG (reference sequence). The CDR3 runs 12 residues. The CDR3 nucleotides are TGTGCCTGGAGTTACAGTGGGGGCTTAGAAGTTTTT. Its protein is CAWSYSGGLEVF.

The rearrangement uses TRBV4-1 and TRBJ1-4; TRBD1 agrees at 8 bases. CDR3 length equals 15 residues. Germline trimming cut 4 bases from V and 7 bases from J; bases unmatched to any gene: 8. Per germline, CDR1 MGHRA and CDR2 YSYEKL. CDR3 sequence: CASSPLQGVGEKLFF. The CDR3 DNA reads as TGCGCCAGCAGCCCACTACAGGGGGTCGGTGAAAAACTGTTTTTT.